Below are 22 T cell receptor beta chains sequenced from a single sample in a study of cytomegalovirus exposure and HLA in healthy donors. A multiplex PCR was run with 60 Vbeta primers and 13 Jbeta primers. Some clones are missing from TCRdb's copy, which holds only in-frame ones; the method was immunoSEQ multiplex PCR. This table has more than 110,000 clones, around 80% appearing once. Sequenced sample: PBMCs. These receptors were collected from a woman between 50 and 59 years old in good health and CMV-seropositive.

This clone has just a few counts. The identical CDR3 is also encoded by other nucleotide sequences in the sample. The rearrangement joins TRBV7-2 to TRBJ2-7; 11 positions agree with TRBD1. In germline, CDR1 is SGHTA, CDR2 FQGNSA. V was pared by 5 bases and J by 2 bases, with 5 bases of the junction left unmatched. This CDR3 has 15 residues. The chain's CDR3 is CASSPPGQGAYEQYF. The CDR3, as DNA: TGTGCCAGCAGCCCGCCGGGACAGGGGGCCTACGAGCAGTACTTC.

This clone was recorded only once. The V and J genes are TRBV5-6 and TRBJ2-1; weak D call: TRBD1 (6 bases). The CDR3 loop spans 13 amino acids. Deletions cut 2 bases from V and 5 bases from J, with 8 bases between. The germline V gene encodes CDR1 SGHDT and CDR2 YYEEEE. The CDR3, as DNA: TGTGCCAGCAGCTTATACAGGGACAATGAGCAGTTCTTC. Its protein is CASSLYRDNEQFF.

The CDR3 region has the DNA TGCAGCGCTGACAGGGGGCTGCAGGAGGAGCAGTTCTTC. Its translation is CSADRGLQEEQFF. This chain connects TRBV29-1 to TRBJ2-1, with 10 nucleotides matching TRBD1. CDR1 is SQVTM, CDR2 ANQGSEA, per germline. The CDR3 runs 13 residues. V lost 7 bases to trimming and J lost 10 bases; unmatched junction nucleotides: 10.

V and J are TRBV27 and TRBJ2-4, with D possibly being TRBD1 (6 bases). V was clipped by 5 bases and J by 7 bases, with 15 bases between them. Germline V gene sequence: CDR1 MNHEY, CDR2 SMNVEV (reference sequence). The CDR3 totals 14 residues. DNA of the CDR3: TGTGCCAGCAGTCCCATCCCCACAGGGAACATTCAGTACTTC. Residues: CASSPIPTGNIQYF.

The chain combines TRBV28 with TRBJ2-3; possible D gene TRBD2, 6 bases. This CDR3 spans 15 amino acids. Germline lookup yields CDR1 MDHEN and CDR2 SYDVKM. The V end lost 4 bases, the J end lost 4 bases, and 15 bases lay between the germline ends. The CDR3 region is CASSSPGDSPDTQYF. The CDR3 bases are TGTGCCAGCAGTTCTCCGGGGGACTCCCCAGATACGCAGTATTTT.

V usage is TRBV18 and J usage is TRBJ1-5; the match to TRBD1 covers 7 bases. The germline V gene encodes CDR1 KGHSH and CDR2 LQKENI. This CDR3 region has 15 residues. The junction had 5 bases not matched to a gene; V was cut back by 2 bases and J by 4 bases. The CDR3 here is CASSPDRVSNQPQHF. The DNA for the CDR3 is TGTGCCAGCTCACCAGACAGGGTCTCAAATCAGCCCCAGCATTTT.

This chain joins TRBV10-3 and TRBJ2-7, with 12 bases aligning to TRBD1. The V segment lost 0 bases and the J segment 6 bases; nucleotides outside the gene matches: 3. In germline, CDR1 is ENHRY, CDR2 SYGVKD. The CDR3 length is 15 residues. The CDR3 reads CAISESGTGGFEQYF. The CDR3 DNA follows: TGTGCCATCAGTGAGTCCGGGACAGGGGGCTTCGAGCAGTACTTC.

CDR3 DNA sequence: TGCGCCAGCAGCTCGATCGCGGGGGTCGGGGAGCTGTTTTTT. Protein sequence: CASSSIAGVGELFF. The chain uses TRBV5-1 and TRBJ2-2; 7 nucleotides align to TRBD2. After removal of 3 bases from V and 7 bases from J, the junction contained 6 bases not matched to a gene. Germline V lookup: CDR1 SGHRS, CDR2 YFSETQ. The CDR3 covers 14 residues.

V is TRBV7-3 and J is TRBJ2-1, with D possibly matching TRBD2 (5 bases). This CDR3 comprises 14 residues. The germline V gene encodes CDR1 SGHTA and CDR2 FQGTGA. The V and J ends lost 1 base and 5 bases respectively, with 9 bases between them. The CDR3 DNA reads TGTGCCAGCAGCTTAATCCCTAGCAACAATGAGCAGTTCTTC. Translating it yields CASSLIPSNNEQFF.

The table lists this clone with a few counts. The V call is TRBV10-3, the J call TRBJ2-2; TRBD2 is a possible D gene (6 bases). The CDR3 length is 14 residues. Per germline, CDR1 ENHRY and CDR2 SYGVKD. V lost 0 bases and J 6 bases, leaving 8 bases between the germline ends. The CDR3: CAISESREAGELFF. CDR3 sequence (DNA): TGTGCCATCAGTGAGTCTAGGGAGGCCGGGGAGCTGTTTTTT.

The J gene is TRBJ1-6, the V gene TRBV19; D is undetermined. CDR3 length equals 13 residues. Germline CDR1 and CDR2: LNHDA and SQIVND (reference sequence). The CDR3 loop reads CVSSRAYNSPLHF. The CDR3 DNA sequence: TGTGTCTCATCCCGGGCCTATAATTCACCCCTCCACTTT.

The sample holds a few counts of this clone. The chain links TRBV7-2 to TRBJ1-5, with D possibly TRBD1 on 6 matching bases. This CDR3 is built from 13 residues. The germline V gene encodes CDR1 SGHTA and CDR2 FQGNSA. The V gene lost 5 bases and the J gene lost 5 bases, with 10 bases spanning the gap. DNA for the CDR3: TGTGCCAGCAGCCTTCGACAGGATCAGCCCCAGCATTTT. This codes for CASSLRQDQPQHF.

The chain carries TRBV5-1 and TRBJ2-3; TRBD2 agrees at 8 bases. V shed 3 bases, J shed 6 bases, and the junction held 3 bases outside the gene matches. CDR3 length: 13 residues. Germline-derived CDR1 and CDR2 are SGHRS and YFSETQ. As DNA, the CDR3 is TGCGCCAGCAGCTCCCCGGGGGGGGATACGCAGTATTTT. Protein sequence: CASSSPGGDTQYF.

The rearrangement links TRBV6-5 to TRBJ2-7; D possibly corresponds to TRBD2 (6 bases). Trimming pared 8 bases from V and 2 bases from J, leaving 10 bases between. The CDR3 length is 12 residues. CDR1 and CDR2 from the germline V gene are MNHEY and SVGAGI. CDR3 sequence reads: CASAGSAYEQYF. The CDR3 region has the DNA TGTGCCAGCGCGGGGTCCGCCTACGAGCAGTACTTC.

The chain combines TRBV19 with TRBJ2-7, with D unresolved. Germline CDR1 is LNHDA and CDR2 is SQIVND (reference sequence). The length of the CDR3 is 11 residues. V gave up 8 bases and J gave up 6 bases, with 11 bases separating them. The chain's CDR3 is CASSVHGEQYF. The DNA of the CDR3 is TGTGCCAGTTCAGTACATGGCGAGCAGTACTTC.

The V call is TRBV10-3, the J call TRBJ1-5, with D maybe TRBD1 (5 bases). The CDR3 contains 14 residues. Trimming removed 2 bases at V and 8 bases at J, with 13 bases between. Per germline, CDR1 ENHRY and CDR2 SYGVKD. The CDR3 nucleotides are TGTGCCATCAGTGAGGGGCAGGGCTATGAGCCCCAGCATTTT. It codes for CAISEGQGYEPQHF.

The genes are TRBV19 and TRBJ1-2; unclear D gene. This CDR3 is built from 14 residues. CDR1 is LNHDA and CDR2 is SQIVND in the germline V gene (reference sequence). V was clipped by 3 bases and J by 8 bases, with 16 bases between them. CDR3 residues: CASSISVGLQGYTF. In DNA, the CDR3 is TGTGCCAGTAGTATTTCCGTCGGACTACAGGGCTACACCTTC. The full variable domain, its missing parts supplied by reference TRBV19 and TRBJ1-2, is DGGITQSPKYLFRKEGQNVTLSCEQNLNHDAMYWYRQDPGQGLRLIYYSQIVNDFQKGDIAEGYSVSREKKESFPLTVTSAQKNPTAFYLCASSISVGLQGYTFGSGTRLTVV.

The chain is built from TRBV4-2 and TRBJ2-1; TRBD2 matches at 13 bases. CDR1 and CDR2 from the germline V gene are LGHNA and YNFKEQ. V dropped 4 bases and J dropped 0; count of bases not matched to a gene: 12. The CDR3 has 20 amino acids. The CDR3 protein is CASSRWTSGGLSSSYNEQFF. The CDR3 DNA follows: TGTGCCAGCAGCCGGTGGACTAGCGGGGGCCTTTCGAGCTCCTACAATGAGCAGTTCTTC.

V usage is TRBV19 and J usage is TRBJ1-4; 12 nucleotides agree with TRBD1. The CDR3 sequence is 23 residues long. J was trimmed by 5 bases and V by 5 bases; bases with no gene match: 27. In germline, CDR1 is LNHDA, CDR2 SQIVND (reference sequence). CDR3 region: CASSFVGTGGDEVTIEGNEKLFF. Written as DNA, the CDR3 is TGTGCCAGTAGTTTCGTCGGGACAGGGGGCGACGAAGTTACTATCGAAGGGAATGAAAAACTGTTTTTT.

This chain links TRBV27 with TRBJ2-7; perhaps TRBD1 as D (5 bases). The V end lost 6 bases, the J end lost 2 bases, and 17 bases lay between the germline ends. Germline V CDR1 and CDR2: MNHEY, SMNVEV (reference sequence). The CDR3 is 15 residues long. The CDR3 is CASRVGSGLTYEQYF. CDR3 coding DNA: TGTGCCAGCAGGGTGGGATCAGGGTTGACCTACGAGCAGTACTTC.

The rearrangement joins TRBV10-2 to TRBJ1-5, with D hard to call. The length of the CDR3 is 13 residues. Germline V gene lookup returns CDR1 WSHSY and CDR2 SAAADI. V gave up 2 bases and J gave up 6 bases, with 8 bases separating them. CDR3 protein: CASSEVPRQPQHF. CDR3 bases: TGCGCCAGCAGTGAGGTTCCCCGTCAGCCCCAGCATTTT.

This clone came up a few times. The V and J genes are TRBV5-6 and TRBJ1-6; no clear D. The CDR3 contains 15 residues. Germline loops: CDR1 SGHDT, CDR2 YYEEEE. V lost 1 base, J lost 4 bases, and 9 bases lay in between. CDR3 region: CASSLLVSYNSPLHF. The CDR3 region has the DNA TGTGCCAGCAGCTTGTTGGTCAGTTATAATTCACCCCTCCACTTT.